A single T cell receptor gamma chain is shown here with its context. What it recognizes is unknown. The data were taken from a study of Vδ1+ human thymocytes. The study's findings and limits: In the thymus, TRG and TRD repertoires looked highly polyclonal with Gaussian CDR3 lengths.

The template was reverse-transcribed extracted RNA. CDR3 amplicons came from multiplex PCR with pooled V-gene forward and constant-region reverse primers. With CATT, TCRdb re-called clones from the multiplex PCR reads. This sample yields 25,000 to 30,000 gamma-chain clones, of which about 18% are seen a single time; 1.8% belongs to the top ten. The CDR3 contains 12 residues. V trimming: 5 bases; J trimming: 9 bases; junction bases outside the gene matches: 6. Germline CDR1 VENAVY, CDR2 YDSYNSRV. The gene calls are TRGV8 and TRGJP2. The TCR was taken from a boy less than two years old who had congenital heart surgery. Material: Vdelta1+ gamma-delta thymocytes from the thymus. This sample's subset: FACS-sorted CD3+ TCRalphabeta- TCRVdelta1+ TCRVdelta2- thymocytes. CDR3 sequence reads: CATWGKHWIKTF. CDR3 coding DNA: TGTGCCACCTGGGGCAAACATTGGATCAAGACGTTT.